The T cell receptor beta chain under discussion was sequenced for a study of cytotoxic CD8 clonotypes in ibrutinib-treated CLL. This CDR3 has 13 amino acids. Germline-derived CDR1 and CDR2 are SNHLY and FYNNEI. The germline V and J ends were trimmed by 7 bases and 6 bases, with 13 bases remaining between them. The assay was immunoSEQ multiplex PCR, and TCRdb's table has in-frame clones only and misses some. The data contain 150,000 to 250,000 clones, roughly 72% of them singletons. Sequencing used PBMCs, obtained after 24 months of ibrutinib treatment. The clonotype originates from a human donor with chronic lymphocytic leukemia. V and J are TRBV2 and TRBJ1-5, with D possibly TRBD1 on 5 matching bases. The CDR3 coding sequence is TGTGCCAGCACTCAGGGTTTCTCTCAGCCCCAGCATTTT. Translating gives CASTQGFSQPQHF.